This T cell receptor beta chain originates from a study of T cell responses to AZD1222 COVID-19 vaccine. As to this clone: Its antigen is not identified.

Germline assignment: CDR1 SEHNR and CDR2 FQNEAQ (reference sequence). V was shortened by 1 base and J by 5 bases, with 20 bases between the two germline ends. The CDR3 has 17 amino acids. Regarding the study as a whole: No repertoire was sampled before or during the peak T cell response, only after it. In the spike-specific TCR repertoire, nearly half reportedly target unmutated variant regions. With dominance at 160-218 and 743-854, vaccine-associated CD4 TCRs spanned spike. There were mostly white British donors and more females than males, and clonal diversity was possibly underestimated.

Method: immunoSEQ multiplex PCR; TCRdb's copy keeps in-frame clones and lacks some. The data show 150,000 to 160,000 clones, roughly 90% seen once. The TCR comes from an adult in good health. The genes are TRBV7-9 and TRBJ1-2, with D possibly TRBD1 on 5 matching bases. This specimen was peripheral blood, taken on day 0 of AZD1222 vaccination. The CDR3 nucleotides read TGTGCCAGCAGCTTAGGAGGGGTTGAGGGTACCCTTTATGGCTACACCTTC. This translates into CASSLGGVEGTLYGYTF.